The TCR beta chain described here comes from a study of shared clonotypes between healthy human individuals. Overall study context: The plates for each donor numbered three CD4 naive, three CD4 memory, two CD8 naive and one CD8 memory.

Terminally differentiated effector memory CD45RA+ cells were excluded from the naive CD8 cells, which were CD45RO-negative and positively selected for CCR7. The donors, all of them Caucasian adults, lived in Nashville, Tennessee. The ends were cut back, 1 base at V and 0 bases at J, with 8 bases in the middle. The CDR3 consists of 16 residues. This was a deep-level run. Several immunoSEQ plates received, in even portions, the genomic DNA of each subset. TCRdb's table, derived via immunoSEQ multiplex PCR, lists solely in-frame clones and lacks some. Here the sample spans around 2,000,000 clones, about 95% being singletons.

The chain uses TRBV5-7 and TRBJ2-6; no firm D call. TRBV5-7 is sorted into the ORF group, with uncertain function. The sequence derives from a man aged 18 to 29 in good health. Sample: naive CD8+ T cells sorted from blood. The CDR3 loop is CASSLHHFSGANVLTF. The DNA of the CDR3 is TGTGCCAGCAGCTTGCACCACTTCTCTGGGGCCAACGTCCTGACTTTC.